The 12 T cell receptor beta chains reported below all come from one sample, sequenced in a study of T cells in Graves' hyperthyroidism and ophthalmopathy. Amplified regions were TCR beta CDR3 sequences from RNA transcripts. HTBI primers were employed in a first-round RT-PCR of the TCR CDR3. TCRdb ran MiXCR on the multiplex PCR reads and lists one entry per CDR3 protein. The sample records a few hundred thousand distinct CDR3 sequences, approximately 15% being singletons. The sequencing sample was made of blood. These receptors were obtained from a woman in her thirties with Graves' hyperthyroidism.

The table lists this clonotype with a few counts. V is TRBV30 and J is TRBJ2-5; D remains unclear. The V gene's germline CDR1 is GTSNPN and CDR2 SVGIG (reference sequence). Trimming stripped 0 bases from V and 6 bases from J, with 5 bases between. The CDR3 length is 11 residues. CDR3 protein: CAWSVTQTQYF. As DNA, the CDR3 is TGTGCCTGGAGTGTAACGCAGACCCAGTACTTC. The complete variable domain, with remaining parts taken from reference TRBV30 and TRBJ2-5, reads SQTIHQWPATLVQPVGSPLSLECTVEGTSNPNLYWYRQAAGRGLQLLFYSVGIGQISSEVPQNLSASRPQDRQFILSSKKLLLSDSGFYLCAWSVTQTQYFGPGTRLLVL.

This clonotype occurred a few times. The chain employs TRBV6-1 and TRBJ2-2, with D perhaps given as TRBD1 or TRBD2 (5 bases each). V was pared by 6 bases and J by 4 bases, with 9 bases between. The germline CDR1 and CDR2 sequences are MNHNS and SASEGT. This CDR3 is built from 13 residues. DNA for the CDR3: TGTGCCAGCAGGGGGACGGGCACCGGGGAGCTGTTTTTT. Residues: CASRGTGTGELFF.

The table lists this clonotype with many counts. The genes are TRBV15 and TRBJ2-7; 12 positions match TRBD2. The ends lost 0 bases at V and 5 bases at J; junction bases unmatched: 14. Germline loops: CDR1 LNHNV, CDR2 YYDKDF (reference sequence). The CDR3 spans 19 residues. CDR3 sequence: CATSRDLPKTSGRADEQYF. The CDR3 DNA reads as TGTGCCACCAGCAGAGATCTCCCAAAGACTAGCGGGAGAGCCGACGAGCAGTACTTC.

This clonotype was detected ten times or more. CDR3 DNA sequence: TGTGCCAGCAGCGTAGCACCCTTGGAGGGCCTACCCATACAAGAGACCCAGTACTTC. Encoded protein: CASSVAPLEGLPIQETQYF. This rearrangement joins TRBV9 to TRBJ2-5, with D maybe TRBD2 (6 bases). Germline CDR1 reads SGDLS; CDR2 reads YYNGEE. There are 19 residues in the CDR3. Trimming removed 0 bases at V and 2 bases at J, with 23 bases between.

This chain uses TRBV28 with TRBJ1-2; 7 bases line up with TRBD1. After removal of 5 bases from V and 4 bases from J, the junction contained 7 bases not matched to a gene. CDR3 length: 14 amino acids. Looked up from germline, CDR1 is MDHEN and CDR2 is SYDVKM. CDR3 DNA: TGTGCCAGCAGTCCGGGACAGTACTTCTATGGCTACACCTTC. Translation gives CASSPGQYFYGYTF.

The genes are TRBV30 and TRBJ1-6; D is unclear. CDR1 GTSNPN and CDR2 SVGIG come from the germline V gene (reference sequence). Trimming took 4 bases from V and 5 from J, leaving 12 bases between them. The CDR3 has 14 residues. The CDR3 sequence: CAWKSGLHNSPLHF. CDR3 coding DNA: TGTGCCTGGAAATCAGGCCTACATAATTCACCCCTCCACTTT.

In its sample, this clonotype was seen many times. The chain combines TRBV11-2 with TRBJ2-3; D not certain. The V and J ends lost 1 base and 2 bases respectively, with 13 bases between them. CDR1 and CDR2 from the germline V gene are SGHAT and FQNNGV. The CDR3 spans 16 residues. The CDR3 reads CASSLGHWKATDTQYF. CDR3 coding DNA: TGTGCCAGCAGCTTAGGCCATTGGAAGGCCACAGATACGCAGTATTTT.

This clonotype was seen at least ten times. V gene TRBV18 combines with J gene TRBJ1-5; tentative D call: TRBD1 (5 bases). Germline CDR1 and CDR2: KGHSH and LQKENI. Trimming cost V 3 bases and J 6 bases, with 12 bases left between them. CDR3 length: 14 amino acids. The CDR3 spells CASSPGLTGQPQHF. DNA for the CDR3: TGTGCCAGCTCACCGGGGCTTACCGGTCAGCCCCAGCATTTT.

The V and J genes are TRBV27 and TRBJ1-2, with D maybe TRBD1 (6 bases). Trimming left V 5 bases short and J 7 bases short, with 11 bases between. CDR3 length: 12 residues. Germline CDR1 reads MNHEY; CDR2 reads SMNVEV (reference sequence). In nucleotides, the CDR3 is TGTGCCAGCAGTACGGGGGCCTCTGGCTACACCTTC. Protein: CASSTGASGYTF.

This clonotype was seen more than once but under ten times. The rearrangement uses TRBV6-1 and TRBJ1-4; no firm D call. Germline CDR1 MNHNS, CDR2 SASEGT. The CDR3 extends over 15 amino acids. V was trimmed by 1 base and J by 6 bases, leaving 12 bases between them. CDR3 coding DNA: TGTGCCAGCAGTGAAGTGGGCAGTCGGGATGAAAAACTGTTTTTT. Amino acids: CASSEVGSRDEKLFF.

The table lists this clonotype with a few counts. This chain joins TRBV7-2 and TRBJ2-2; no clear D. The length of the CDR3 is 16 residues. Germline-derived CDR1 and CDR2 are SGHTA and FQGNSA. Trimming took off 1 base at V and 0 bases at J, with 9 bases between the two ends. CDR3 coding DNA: TGTGCCAGCAGCTTAGGACCGTTCGCGAACACCGGGGAGCTGTTTTTT. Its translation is CASSLGPFANTGELFF.

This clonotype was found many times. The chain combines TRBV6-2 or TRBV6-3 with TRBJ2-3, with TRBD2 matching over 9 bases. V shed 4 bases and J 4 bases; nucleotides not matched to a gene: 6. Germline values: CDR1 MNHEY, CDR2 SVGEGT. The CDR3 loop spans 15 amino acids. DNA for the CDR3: TGTGCCAGCAGTTCTGTAGCGGGAGTCGCAGATACGCAGTATTTT. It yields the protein CASSSVAGVADTQYF.